Listed below are T cell receptor beta chains from one sample, sequenced in a study of T cell repertoires in cytomegalovirus infection. Their antigens remain unidentified. A single record per CDR3 protein comes from TCRdb applying MiXCR to the reads. The sample consists of about 920,000 distinct CDR3 sequences, roughly 30% of them appearing once. The sequences come from cultured CD8+ T cells from PBMCs, collected from culture after CMV antigen stimulation. The receptors derive from a human donor in good health (CMV status not recorded). Some clones in this sample may be carry-over from other donors' samples. Each CDR3 is given with its conserved first and last residue. A D gene is named only where the DNA matches it firmly. Expanded clones are given a class, and other clones once, few, many or no size at all.

d_gene: TRBD1; v_gene: TRBV4-1; abundance: NA; j_gene: TRBJ1-5; CDR3nt: TGCGCCAGCAGCCAAAGCGGCAGGGGGATCGGTCAGCCCCAGCATTTT; CDR3aa: CASSQSGRGIGQPQHF
d_gene: TRBD1; v_gene: TRBV6-5; abundance: once; j_gene: TRBJ2-1; CDR3nt: TGTGCCAGCAGTTTAGGGACAGGGATTTTAGATGAGCAGTTCTTC; CDR3aa: CASSLGTGILDEQFF
d_gene: TRBD2; v_gene: TRBV27; abundance: few; j_gene: TRBJ2-1; CDR3nt: TGTGCCAGCATTGACGCGGGGGGGCACGGTGAGCAGTTCTTC; CDR3aa: CASIDAGGHGEQFF
d_gene: TRBD1; v_gene: TRBV27; abundance: NA; j_gene: TRBJ1-1; CDR3nt: TGTGCCAGCCTTTCGCCGGGACAGCCTTACACTGAAGCTTTCTTT; CDR3aa: CASLSPGQPYTEAFF
d_gene: NA; v_gene: TRBV7-2; abundance: many; j_gene: TRBJ1-2; CDR3nt: TGTGCCAGCAGCTTAGGGGGCGGAACTAACTATGGCTACACCTTC; CDR3aa: CASSLGGGTNYGYTF
d_gene: TRBD1; v_gene: TRBV5-4; abundance: few; j_gene: TRBJ2-2; CDR3nt: TGTGCCAGCAGCTTGGAGTCGGGACAGTACACCGGGGAGCTGTTTTTT; CDR3aa: CASSLESGQYTGELFF
d_gene: NA; v_gene: TRBV27; abundance: few; j_gene: TRBJ1-1; CDR3nt: TGTGCCAGCAGTTCCCTACAAACAGGGATTTTTTTGGGAGGAACTGAAGCTTTCTTT; CDR3aa: CASSSLQTGIFLGGTEAFF
d_gene: NA; v_gene: TRBV12-3/TRBV12-4; abundance: NA; j_gene: TRBJ1-1; CDR3nt: TGTGCCAGCCAGGTGACGGATTCACTTATGAACACTGAAGCTTTCTTT; CDR3aa: CASQVTDSLMNTEAFF
d_gene: TRBD1; v_gene: TRBV19; abundance: NA; j_gene: TRBJ1-1; CDR3nt: TGTGCCAGTATCCTACAGGGGGCCAAGAACACTGAAGCTTTCTTT; CDR3aa: CASILQGAKNTEAFF
d_gene: NA; v_gene: TRBV5-6; abundance: NA; j_gene: TRBJ1-1; CDR3nt: TGTGCCAGCAGCTATGAGAGCTACACTGAAGCTTTCTTT; CDR3aa: CASSYESYTEAFF
d_gene: NA; v_gene: TRBV12-3/TRBV12-4; abundance: NA; j_gene: TRBJ2-7; CDR3nt: TGTGCCAGCAGTTTAAGGGCGGGGGCTATAATCTACGAGCAGTACTTC; CDR3aa: CASSLRAGAIIYEQYF
d_gene: NA; v_gene: TRBV19; abundance: NA; j_gene: TRBJ1-2; CDR3nt: TGTGCCAGTACCCTGGGGGGGCGCTTGTATGGCTACACCTTC; CDR3aa: CASTLGGRLYGYTF
d_gene: NA; v_gene: TRBV27; abundance: NA; j_gene: TRBJ2-1; CDR3nt: TGTGCCAGCACCCGGGCAGGGGACAAAAATGAGCAGTTCTTC; CDR3aa: CASTRAGDKNEQFF
d_gene: NA; v_gene: TRBV6-1; abundance: NA; j_gene: TRBJ2-5; CDR3nt: TGTGCCAGCAGTGCGGGACACCCATACCCTGAAGAGACCCAGTACTTC; CDR3aa: CASSAGHPYPEETQYF
d_gene: TRBD1; v_gene: TRBV27; abundance: NA; j_gene: TRBJ2-2; CDR3nt: TGTGCCACCAGAAAGGGGACAGGGGGCGCCTTCACTGGGGAGCTGTTTTTT; CDR3aa: CATRKGTGGAFTGELFF
d_gene: NA; v_gene: TRBV6-9; abundance: NA; j_gene: TRBJ2-5; CDR3nt: TGTGCCAGCAGTTATTTTGACTCCGAAGAGACCCAGTACTTC; CDR3aa: CASSYFDSEETQYF
d_gene: TRBD1; v_gene: TRBV7-4; abundance: few; j_gene: TRBJ2-2; CDR3nt: TGTGCCAGCAGTACAGGGGCCGGGGAGCTGTTTTTT; CDR3aa: CASSTGAGELFF
d_gene: NA; v_gene: TRBV7-8; abundance: many; j_gene: TRBJ1-1; CDR3nt: TGTGCCAGCAGCTCCAAGGGTGATCACACTGAAGCTTTCTTT; CDR3aa: CASSSKGDHTEAFF
d_gene: TRBD1; v_gene: TRBV27; abundance: few; j_gene: TRBJ1-1; CDR3nt: TGTGCCAGCAGTTTGTCCGGGACAGGGGCGCCGGTCACTGAAGCTTTCTTT; CDR3aa: CASSLSGTGAPVTEAFF
d_gene: NA; v_gene: TRBV19; abundance: NA; j_gene: TRBJ2-1; CDR3nt: TGTGCCAGTAGTATAGATGGGGGTTCGCCCTACAATGAGCAGTTCTTC; CDR3aa: CASSIDGGSPYNEQFF
d_gene: TRBD1; v_gene: TRBV7-6; abundance: many; j_gene: TRBJ1-4; CDR3nt: TGTGCCAGCAGCTCCCCCGGGCAGGGGGAGGAAAAACTGTTTTTT; CDR3aa: CASSSPGQGEEKLFF
d_gene: TRBD1; v_gene: TRBV7-6; abundance: NA; j_gene: TRBJ1-2; CDR3nt: TGTGCCAGCAGCTCCTCGAGAAGAGACAGGGGCAATAACTATGGCTACACCTTC; CDR3aa: CASSSSRRDRGNNYGYTF
d_gene: NA; v_gene: TRBV6-5; abundance: NA; j_gene: TRBJ1-1; CDR3nt: TGTGCCAGCAGTTACGGTTCAGCCCTGAACACTGAAGCTTTCTTT; CDR3aa: CASSYGSALNTEAFF
d_gene: NA; v_gene: TRBV15; abundance: NA; j_gene: TRBJ2-1; CDR3nt: TGTGCCACCTCGTACTCGGACGATGAGCAGTTCTTC; CDR3aa: CATSYSDDEQFF